This T cell receptor (beta chain) was recovered during a study of blood T cell repertoires in COVID-19. Assay used: immunoSEQ multiplex PCR; TCRdb lists only in-frame clones, some missing. The sample has more than 20,000 clones; roughly 86% are singletons. The germline gives CDR1 LGHDT, CDR2 YNNKEL (reference sequence). V lost 4 bases and J 8 bases, leaving 9 bases between the germline ends. The CDR3 covers 13 residues. Sequencing was done on a sample of peripheral blood. The receptor was isolated from a human donor with active COVID-19. The donor label of this sample is uncertain. The chain uses TRBV3-1 (or the pseudogene TRBV3-2) and TRBJ1-6; D ambiguous. Here the CDR3 reads CASSLGGDSPLHF. Here the CDR3 DNA reads TGTGCCAGCAGCCTCGGCGGAGATTCACCCCTCCACTTT.